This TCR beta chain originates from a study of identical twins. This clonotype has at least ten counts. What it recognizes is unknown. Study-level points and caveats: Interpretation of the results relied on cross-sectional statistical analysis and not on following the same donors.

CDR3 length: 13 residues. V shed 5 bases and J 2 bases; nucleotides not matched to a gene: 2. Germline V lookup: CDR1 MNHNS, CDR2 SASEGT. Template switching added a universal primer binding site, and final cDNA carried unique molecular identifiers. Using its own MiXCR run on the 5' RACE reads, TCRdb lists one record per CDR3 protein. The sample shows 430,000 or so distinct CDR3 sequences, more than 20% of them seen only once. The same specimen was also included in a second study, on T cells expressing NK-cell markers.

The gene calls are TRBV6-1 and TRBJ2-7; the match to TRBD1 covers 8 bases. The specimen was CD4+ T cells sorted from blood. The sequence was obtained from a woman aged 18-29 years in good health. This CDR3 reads CASSRGQAYEQYF. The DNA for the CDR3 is TGTGCCAGCAGTAGGGGACAGGCCTACGAGCAGTACTTC.